These T cell receptor beta chains were read from a single sample in a study of blood T cell repertoires in COVID-19. Measured with immunoSEQ multiplex PCR; TCRdb has only the in-frame clones, and not every one. The table has about 320,000 clones, about nine tenths seen once. Sequencing was carried out using PBMCs or T cells enriched from blood (not recorded which). The receptors were gathered from a young woman who had recovered from COVID-19. Both conserved end residues are part of each CDR3. The D gene is left open where the match is weak. The size of a clone is reported for some rows only, either as once, few or many, or as a class for expanded clones.

v_call,clone_size,j_call,d_call,cdr3_nt,cdr3_aa
TRBV18,-,TRBJ1-1,TRBD1,TGTGCCAGCTCGTACAGGGGCGGAGACACTGAAGCTTTCTTT,CASSYRGGDTEAFF
TRBV30,-,TRBJ2-3,-,TGTGCCTGGAGTGTAGGAGCCTACACAGATACGCAGTATTTT,CAWSVGAYTDTQYF
TRBV2,-,TRBJ1-5,-,TGTGCCAGCAGTTTCAATAGCAATCAGCCCCAGCATTTT,CASSFNSNQPQHF
TRBV19,-,TRBJ1-2,-,TGTGCCAGTAGTAGCGGTCTTAACTATGGCTACACCTTC,CASSSGLNYGYTF
TRBV15,-,TRBJ1-6,TRBD1,TGTGCCACCAGCCGGGACAGGGATTCACCCCTCCACTTT,CATSRDRDSPLHF
TRBV12-5,-,TRBJ1-5,TRBD1,TGTGCTAGTGCTCGGACAGGGGGTCAGCCCCAGCATTTT,CASARTGGQPQHF
TRBV6-5,-,TRBJ2-3,-,TGTGCCAGCAGGCCAGGACATCCAGATACGCAGTATTTT,CASRPGHPDTQYF
TRBV4-2,-,TRBJ1-5,-,TGTGCCAGCAGCCAAGAGATAGGAGTGGGTAATCAGCCCCAGCATTTT,CASSQEIGVGNQPQHF
TRBV19,-,TRBJ1-3,-,TGTGCCAGTAGCCCACAGGGAACTGGAAACACCATATATTTT,CASSPQGTGNTIYF
TRBV3-1/TRBV3-2,-,TRBJ2-1,TRBD2,TGTGCCAGCAGCCTTAGCGGGAGTACGAGTGAGCAGTTCTTC,CASSLSGSTSEQFF
TRBV28,once,TRBJ1-5,TRBD1,TGTGCCAGCAGTCGCACAGGGGGTAGGCCCCAGCATTTT,CASSRTGGRPQHF
TRBV2,-,TRBJ1-6,TRBD1,TGTGCCAGCAGCCGCCAGGGGGTAGCTTCACCCCTCCACTTT,CASSRQGVASPLHF
TRBV29-1,once,TRBJ1-2,TRBD1,TGCAGCGTTGCGATTTGGGACAGGGGGCCCAACTATGGCTACACCTTC,CSVAIWDRGPNYGYTF
TRBV6-5,-,TRBJ2-5,TRBD2,TGTGCCAGCAGTTACTCGCCAGCGGGGGATTGTTACTTC,CASSYSPAGDCYF
TRBV6-5,-,TRBJ2-1,-,TGTGCCAGCAGCGTTGGGTGGCGGAGAGACAATGAGCAGTTCTTC,CASSVGWRRDNEQFF
TRBV10-3,-,TRBJ1-6,-,TGTGCCATCAGACAGGGTGTGAATAATTCACCCCTCCACTTT,CAIRQGVNNSPLHF
TRBV4-1,-,TRBJ2-1,TRBD2,TGCGCCAGCAGCCAAGATACTAGCGGGTTCAATGAGCAGTTCTTC,CASSQDTSGFNEQFF
TRBV12-5,-,TRBJ2-3,TRBD2,TGTGCTAGTGGTCCGGGACTAGCGGGCACAGATACGCAGTATTTT,CASGPGLAGTDTQYF
TRBV5-1,-,TRBJ2-7,TRBD2,TGCGCCAGCAGCCATCCCTCGACTAGCGGGAGCTCCTACGAGCAGTACTTC,CASSHPSTSGSSYEQYF
TRBV6-4,-,TRBJ1-2,-,TGTGCCAGCAGTGACGGCAGGGGCTATGGCTACACCTTC,CASSDGRGYGYTF
TRBV5-1,-,TRBJ2-3,-,TGCGCCAGCAGCTTGGCCAGGAATACAGATACGCAGTATTTT,CASSLARNTDTQYF
TRBV24-1,-,TRBJ2-7,TRBD1,TGTGCCACCCGTCTAGGGGACAGGGCCGAGCAGTACTTC,CATRLGDRAEQYF
TRBV3-1/TRBV3-2,-,TRBJ1-5,-,TGTGCCAGCAGCTCCGGGATTCAGCCCCAGCATTTT,CASSSGIQPQHF
TRBV25-1,-,TRBJ1-1,-,TGTGCCAGCAGTTTCGCCGTGGCCGCACCGAACACTGAAGCTTTCTTT,CASSFAVAAPNTEAFF
TRBV18,-,TRBJ1-2,-,TGTGCCAGCTCCCAAACCCAACTGGACAATTCGAACAGGGACGGCTACACCTTC,CASSQTQLDNSNRDGYTF
TRBV30,-,TRBJ2-7,TRBD1,TGTGCCTGGACCCAGACAGGGGTGCTCTCTCTCGAGCAGTACTTC,CAWTQTGVLSLEQYF
TRBV7-9,few,TRBJ1-2,-,TGTGCCAGCAGCTTAGTAGGAGGGGACTATGGCTACACCTTC,CASSLVGGDYGYTF
TRBV25-1,-,TRBJ2-7,TRBD2,TGTGCCAGATCGACTAGCGGGGCCCCCTGGAGGAGGAACGAGCAGTACTTC,CARSTSGAPWRRNEQYF
TRBV6-2/TRBV6-3,-,TRBJ2-2,-,TGTGCCAGCAGTTTAATAGACGGAGCGAACACCGGGGAGCTGTTTTTT,CASSLIDGANTGELFF
TRBV6-5,-,TRBJ1-6,TRBD1,TGTGCCAGCAGGGACCGGGACAGGGGTAATTCACCCCTCCACTTT,CASRDRDRGNSPLHF
TRBV2,-,TRBJ2-3,TRBD2,TGTGCCAGCAGTGATGAACTAGCGGGGGATACGCAGTATTTT,CASSDELAGDTQYF
TRBV10-3,-,TRBJ1-3,TRBD1,TGTGCCATCAGTGACCGGGAGGGGGCCGGAAACACCATATATTTT,CAISDREGAGNTIYF
TRBV18,-,TRBJ1-1,-,TGTGCCAGCTCCGCAGCTCAGGGCCTGGGCACTGAAGCTTTCTTT,CASSAAQGLGTEAFF
TRBV12-5,-,TRBJ1-1,-,TGTGCTAGTGGTACGCGGACAAGGAACACTGAAGCTTTCTTT,CASGTRTRNTEAFF
TRBV5-1,-,TRBJ1-2,TRBD1,TGCGCCAGCAGCGGGGGACAGTCTAACTATGGCTACACCTTC,CASSGGQSNYGYTF
TRBV19,-,TRBJ2-1,-,TGTGCCAGTAGTATAGACTACCCCCAGGGCCTCTCCTACAATGAGCAGTTCTTC,CASSIDYPQGLSYNEQFF
TRBV5-4,-,TRBJ1-2,TRBD1,TGTGCCAGCAGCTTGGGAGGGACAGGGATTCTCTATGGCTACACCTTC,CASSLGGTGILYGYTF
TRBV5-1,-,TRBJ2-2,TRBD2,TGCGCCAGCAGCTTAAGTAGCGGGAGGGCAACCGGGGAGCTGTTTTTT,CASSLSSGRATGELFF
TRBV18,once,TRBJ1-2,TRBD1,TGTGCCAGCTCACCCCGGACAGGGGGCGATGGCTACACCTTC,CASSPRTGGDGYTF
TRBV3-1/TRBV3-2,-,TRBJ1-4,-,TGTGCCAGCAGCCAACGCGCAGGGGAAGAAAAACTGTTTTTT,CASSQRAGEEKLFF
TRBV2,-,TRBJ1-5,TRBD1,TGTGCCAGCAGTAAACAGGGGGCTACCGGGGAGCCCCAGCATTTT,CASSKQGATGEPQHF
TRBV10-3,few,TRBJ2-7,TRBD2,TGTGCCATCAGTTTCGATCAGCGGGGGATTACCTACGAGCAGTACTTC,CAISFDQRGITYEQYF
TRBV28,-,TRBJ1-2,TRBD1,TGTGCCAGCCGCGTGGACAGGCGCAGCGGGGGCTACACCTTC,CASRVDRRSGGYTF